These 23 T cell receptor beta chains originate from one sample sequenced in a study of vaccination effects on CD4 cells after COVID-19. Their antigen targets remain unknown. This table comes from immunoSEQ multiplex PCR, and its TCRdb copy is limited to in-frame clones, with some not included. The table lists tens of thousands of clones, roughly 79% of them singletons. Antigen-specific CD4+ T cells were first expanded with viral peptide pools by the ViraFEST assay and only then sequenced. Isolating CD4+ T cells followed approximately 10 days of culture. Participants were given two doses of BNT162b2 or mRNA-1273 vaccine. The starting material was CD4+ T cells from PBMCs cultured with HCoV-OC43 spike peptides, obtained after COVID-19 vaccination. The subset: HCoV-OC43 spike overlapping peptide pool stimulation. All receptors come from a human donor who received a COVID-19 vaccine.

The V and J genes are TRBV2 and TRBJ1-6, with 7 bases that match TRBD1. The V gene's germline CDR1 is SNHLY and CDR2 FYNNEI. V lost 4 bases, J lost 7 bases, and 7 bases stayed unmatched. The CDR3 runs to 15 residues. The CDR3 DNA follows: TGTGCCAGCAGTGCGCCCCGGGACAGAAATTCACCCCTCCACTTT. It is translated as CASSAPRDRNSPLHF.

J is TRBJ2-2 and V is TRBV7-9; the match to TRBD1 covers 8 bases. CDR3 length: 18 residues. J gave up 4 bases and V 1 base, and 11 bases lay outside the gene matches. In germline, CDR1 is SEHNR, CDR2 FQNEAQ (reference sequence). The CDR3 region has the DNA TGTGCCAGCAGCTTAGGTCTGTGGACAGGGAAAGGCACCGGGGAGCTGTTTTTT. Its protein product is CASSLGLWTGKGTGELFF.

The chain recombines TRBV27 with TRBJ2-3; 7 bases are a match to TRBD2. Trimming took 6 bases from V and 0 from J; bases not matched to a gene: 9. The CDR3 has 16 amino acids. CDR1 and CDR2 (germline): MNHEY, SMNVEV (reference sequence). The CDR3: CASRTQRGLSTDTQYF. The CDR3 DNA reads TGTGCCAGCAGGACCCAGCGGGGCCTTAGCACAGATACGCAGTATTTT.

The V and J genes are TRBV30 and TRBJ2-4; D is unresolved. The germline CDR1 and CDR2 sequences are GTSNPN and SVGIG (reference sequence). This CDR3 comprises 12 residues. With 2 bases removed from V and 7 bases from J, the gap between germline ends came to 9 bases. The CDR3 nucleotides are TGTGCCTGGAGTATCGGCCGCAACATTCAGTACTTC. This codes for CAWSIGRNIQYF.

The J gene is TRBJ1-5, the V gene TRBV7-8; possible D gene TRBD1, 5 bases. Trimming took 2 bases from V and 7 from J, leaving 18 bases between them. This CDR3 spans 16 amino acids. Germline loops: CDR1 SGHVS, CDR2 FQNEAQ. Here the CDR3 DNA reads TGTGCCAGCAGCTTACCCAGCGGTGGGGCAGGACAGCCCCAGCATTTT. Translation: CASSLPSGGAGQPQHF.

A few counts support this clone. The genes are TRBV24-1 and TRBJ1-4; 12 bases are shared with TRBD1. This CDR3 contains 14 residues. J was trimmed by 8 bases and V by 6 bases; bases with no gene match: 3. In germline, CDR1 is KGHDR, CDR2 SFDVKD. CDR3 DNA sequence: TGTGCCACCAGTCCCGGGACAGGGGGCGAAAAACTGTTTTTT. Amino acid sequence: CATSPGTGGEKLFF.

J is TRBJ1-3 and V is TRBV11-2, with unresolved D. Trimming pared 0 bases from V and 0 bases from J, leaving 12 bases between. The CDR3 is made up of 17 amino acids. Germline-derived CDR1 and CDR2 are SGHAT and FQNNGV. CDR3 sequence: CASSLDRQSASGNTIYF. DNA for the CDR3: TGTGCCAGCAGCTTAGACCGACAATCAGCCTCTGGAAACACCATATATTTT. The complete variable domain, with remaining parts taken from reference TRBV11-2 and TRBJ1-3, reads EAGVAQSPRYKIIEKRQSVAFWCNPISGHATLYWYQQILGQGPKLLIQFQNNGVVDDSQLPKDRFSAERLKGVDSTLKIQPAKLEDSAVYLCASSLDRQSASGNTIYFGEGSWLTVV.

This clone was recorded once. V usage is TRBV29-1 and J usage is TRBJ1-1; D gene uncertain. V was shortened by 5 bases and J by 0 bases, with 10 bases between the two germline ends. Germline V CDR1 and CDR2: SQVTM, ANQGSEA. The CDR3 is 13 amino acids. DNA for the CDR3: TGCAGCGTTCGCGAAGACATGAACACTGAAGCTTTCTTT. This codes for CSVREDMNTEAFF.

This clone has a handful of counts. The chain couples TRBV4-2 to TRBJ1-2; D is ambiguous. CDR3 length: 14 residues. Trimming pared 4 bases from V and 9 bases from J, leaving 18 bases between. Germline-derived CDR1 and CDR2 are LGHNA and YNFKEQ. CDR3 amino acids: CASSLPDGAERYTF. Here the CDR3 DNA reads TGTGCCAGCAGCCTGCCGGACGGTGCCGAACGCTACACCTTC.

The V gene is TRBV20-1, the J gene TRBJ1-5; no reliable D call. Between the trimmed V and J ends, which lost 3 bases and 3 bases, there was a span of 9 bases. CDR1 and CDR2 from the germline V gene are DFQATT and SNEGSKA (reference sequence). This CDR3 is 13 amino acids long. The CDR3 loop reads CSASEMINQPQHF. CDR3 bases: TGCAGTGCTAGTGAAATGATCAATCAGCCCCAGCATTTT.

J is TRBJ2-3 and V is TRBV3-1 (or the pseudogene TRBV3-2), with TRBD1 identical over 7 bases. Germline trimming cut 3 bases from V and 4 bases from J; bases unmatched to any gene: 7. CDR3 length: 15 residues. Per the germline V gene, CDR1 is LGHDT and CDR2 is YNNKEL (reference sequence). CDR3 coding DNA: TGTGCCAGCAGCCAGAGACAGGGTAGGTCAGATACGCAGTATTTT. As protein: CASSQRQGRSDTQYF.

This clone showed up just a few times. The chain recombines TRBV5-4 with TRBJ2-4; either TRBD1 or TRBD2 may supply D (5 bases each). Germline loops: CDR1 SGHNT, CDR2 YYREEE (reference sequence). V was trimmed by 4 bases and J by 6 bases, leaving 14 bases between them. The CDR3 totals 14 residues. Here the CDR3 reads CASSPPWDANIQYF. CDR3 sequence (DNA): TGTGCCAGCAGCCCACCCTGGGACGCAAACATTCAGTACTTC.

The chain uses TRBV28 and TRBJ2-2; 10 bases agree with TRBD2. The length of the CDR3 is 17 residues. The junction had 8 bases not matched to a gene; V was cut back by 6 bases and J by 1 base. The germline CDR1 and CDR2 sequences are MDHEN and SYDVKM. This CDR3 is CASRRSGGGRNTGELFF. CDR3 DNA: TGTGCCAGCAGGAGGAGCGGGGGGGGCCGGAACACCGGGGAGCTGTTTTTT.

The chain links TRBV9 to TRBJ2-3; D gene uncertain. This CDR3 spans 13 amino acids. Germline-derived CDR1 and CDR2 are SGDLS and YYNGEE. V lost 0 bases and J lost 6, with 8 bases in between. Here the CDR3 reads CASSVGMGDTQYF. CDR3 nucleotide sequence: TGTGCCAGCAGCGTAGGGATGGGGGATACGCAGTATTTT. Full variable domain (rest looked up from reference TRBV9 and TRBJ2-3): DSGVTQTPKHLITATGQRVTLRCSPRSGDLSVYWYQQSLDQGLQFLIQYYNGEERAKGNILERFSAQQFPDLHSELNLSSLELGDSALYFCASSVGMGDTQYFGPGTRLTVL.

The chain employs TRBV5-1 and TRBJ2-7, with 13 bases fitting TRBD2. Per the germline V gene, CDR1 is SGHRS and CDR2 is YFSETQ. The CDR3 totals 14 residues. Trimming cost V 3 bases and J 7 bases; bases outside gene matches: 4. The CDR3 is CASSSGTSGAEQYV. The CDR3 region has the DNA TGCGCCAGCAGCTCCGGGACTAGCGGGGCTGAGCAGTACGTC.

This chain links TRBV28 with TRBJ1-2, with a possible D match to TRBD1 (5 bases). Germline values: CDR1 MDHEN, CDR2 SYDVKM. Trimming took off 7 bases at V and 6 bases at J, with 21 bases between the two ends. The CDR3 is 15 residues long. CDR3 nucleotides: TGTGCCAGCACCCCCATTGGGGCGCTTGTGAATGGCTACACCTTC. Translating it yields CASTPIGALVNGYTF.

CDR3 nucleotide sequence: TGTGCCAGCAGCTTGGGGGGGCCCTCAGATACGCAGTATTTT. Translating it yields CASSLGGPSDTQYF. The gene calls are TRBV7-8 and TRBJ2-3, with D perhaps matching TRBD2 (7 bases). Deletions cut 3 bases from V and 4 bases from J, with 11 bases between. The CDR3 has 14 amino acids. Germline V gene lookup returns CDR1 SGHVS and CDR2 FQNEAQ.

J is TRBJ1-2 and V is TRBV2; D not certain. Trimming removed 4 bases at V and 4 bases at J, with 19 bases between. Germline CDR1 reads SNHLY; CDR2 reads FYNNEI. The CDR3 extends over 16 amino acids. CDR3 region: CASSAKAISIVYGYTF. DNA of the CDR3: TGTGCCAGCAGTGCGAAAGCCATAAGCATAGTCTATGGCTACACCTTC.

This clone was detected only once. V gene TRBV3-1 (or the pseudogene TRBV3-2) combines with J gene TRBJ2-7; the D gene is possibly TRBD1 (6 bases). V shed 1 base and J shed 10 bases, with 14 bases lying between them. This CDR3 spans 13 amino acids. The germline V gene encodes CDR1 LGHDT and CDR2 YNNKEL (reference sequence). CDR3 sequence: CASSQGSGTLQYV. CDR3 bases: TGTGCCAGCAGCCAAGGGTCCGGGACACTTCAGTACGTC.

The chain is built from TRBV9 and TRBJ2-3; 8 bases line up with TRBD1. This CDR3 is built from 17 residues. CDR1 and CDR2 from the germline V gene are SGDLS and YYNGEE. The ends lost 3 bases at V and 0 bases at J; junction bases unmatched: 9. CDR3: CASSEHRGTPSTDTQYF. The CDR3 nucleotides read TGTGCCAGCAGCGAACACAGGGGGACTCCTAGCACAGATACGCAGTATTTT.

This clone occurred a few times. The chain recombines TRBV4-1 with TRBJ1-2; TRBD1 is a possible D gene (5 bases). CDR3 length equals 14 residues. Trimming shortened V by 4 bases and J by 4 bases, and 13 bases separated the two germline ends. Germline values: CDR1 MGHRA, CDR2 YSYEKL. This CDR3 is CASSPMGGTYGYTF. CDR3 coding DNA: TGCGCCAGCAGCCCAATGGGGGGTACCTATGGCTACACCTTC.

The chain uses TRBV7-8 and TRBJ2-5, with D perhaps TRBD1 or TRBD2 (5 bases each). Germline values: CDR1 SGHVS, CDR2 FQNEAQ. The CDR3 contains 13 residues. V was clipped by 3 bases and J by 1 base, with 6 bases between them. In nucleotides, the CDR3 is TGTGCCAGCAGCTTCGGGACCCAAGAGACCCAGTACTTC. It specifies CASSFGTQETQYF.

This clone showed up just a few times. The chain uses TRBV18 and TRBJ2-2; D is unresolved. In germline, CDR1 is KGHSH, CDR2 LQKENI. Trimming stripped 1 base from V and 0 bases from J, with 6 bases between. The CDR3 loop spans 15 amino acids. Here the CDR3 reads CASSPLATNTGELFF. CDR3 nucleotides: TGTGCCAGCTCACCACTAGCTACGAACACCGGGGAGCTGTTTTTT.